This entry lists 29 T cell receptor beta chains sequenced from one sample in a study of CD8+ T cells in alopecia areata. The treatment: oral pan-JAK inhibitor, 5-10 mg twice daily. Extracted RNA was reverse transcribed, and the resulting cDNA served as sequencing template. Here immunoSEQ multiplex PCR was the method, and the copy in TCRdb shows in-frame clones only, minus some. The sample has 90,000 to 120,000 clones; roughly 89% are singletons. Sequencing used CD8+ T cells sorted from blood, obtained at week 24, from a patient treated with tofacitinib. These TCRs come from a human donor with alopecia areata.

The chain is built from TRBV2 and TRBJ2-1; D call uncertain. CDR3 length: 14 residues. Germline CDR1 SNHLY, CDR2 FYNNEI. V was shortened by 2 bases and J by 9 bases, with 14 bases between the two germline ends. In DNA form, the CDR3 reads TGTGCCAGCAGTGAATATATGACCCCCAGTGAGCAGTTCTTC. This codes for CASSEYMTPSEQFF.

This clone was found a few times. The chain's CDR3 is CASVKAGELFF. For the CDR3, the DNA is TGTGCCAGCGTGAAGGCCGGGGAGCTGTTTTTT. The chain is built from TRBV5-6 and TRBJ2-2; no reliable D call. CDR3 size: 11 residues. Germline CDR1 reads SGHDT; CDR2 reads YYEEEE. Trimming cost V 7 bases and J 6 bases, with 7 bases left between them.

CDR3 in DNA: TGTGCCAGCAGCTTCGGGGGCGAGCAGTACTTC. This encodes CASSFGGEQYF. The chain joins TRBV7-9 to TRBJ2-7; the D gene is possibly TRBD2 (6 bases). The V gene lost 3 bases and the J gene lost 6 bases, with 6 bases spanning the gap. Germline values: CDR1 SEHNR, CDR2 FQNEAQ (reference sequence). The CDR3 is 11 residues long.

J is TRBJ2-3 and V is TRBV7-2; the match to TRBD2 covers 11 bases. This CDR3 has 15 residues. V lost 4 bases to trimming and J lost 1 base; unmatched junction nucleotides: 1. The germline V gene has CDR1 SGHTA and CDR2 FQGNSA. DNA of the CDR3: TGTGCCAGCAGCTCACTAGCGGGGGGCACAGATACGCAGTATTTT. Protein sequence: CASSSLAGGTDTQYF.

The J gene is TRBJ2-5, the V gene TRBV5-4; possible D gene TRBD2, 5 bases. V was shortened by 4 bases and J by 1 base, with 11 bases between the two germline ends. CDR3 length: 14 residues. Per the germline V gene, CDR1 is SGHNT and CDR2 is YYREEE (reference sequence). The CDR3 spells CASSLEGTQETQYF. The CDR3 DNA reads as TGTGCCAGCAGCCTCGAGGGCACCCAAGAGACCCAGTACTTC. The full variable domain, its missing parts supplied by reference TRBV5-4 and TRBJ2-5, is ETGVTQSPTHLIKTRGQQVTLRCSSQSGHNTVSWYQQALGQGPQFIFQYYREEENGRGNFPPRFSGLQFPNYSSELNVNALELDDSALYLCASSLEGTQETQYFGPGTRLLVL.

In DNA form, the CDR3 reads TGTGCCTGGAGTGTACAACCGGGACAGGGAAAAATTGGGGCCAACGTCCTGACTTTC. Translating it yields CAWSVQPGQGKIGANVLTF. The chain recombines TRBV30 with TRBJ2-6; TRBD1 matches 9 bases. The germline V gene has CDR1 GTSNPN and CDR2 SVGIG (reference sequence). V was pared by 0 bases and J by 3 bases, with 12 bases of the junction left unmatched. This CDR3 region has 19 residues.

V gene TRBV19 combines with J gene TRBJ1-2; D may be TRBD1 (5 bases). The CDR3 extends over 14 amino acids. Germline CDR1 is LNHDA and CDR2 is SQIVND (reference sequence). V lost 3 bases to trimming and J lost 7 bases, with 15 bases between them. CDR3 sequence reads: CASSIGTRRAGYTF. CDR3 nucleotides: TGTGCCAGTAGTATCGGGACCCGGCGGGCTGGCTACACCTTC.

About this clone itself: This sample includes further DNA sequences coding for the same CDR3. The CDR3 DNA follows: TGCGCCAGCAGCTTGGCGAGCGGGGGCACCTACGAGCAGTACTTC. Amino acid sequence: CASSLASGGTYEQYF. V and J are TRBV5-1 and TRBJ2-7; 8 positions agree with TRBD2. V was pared by 0 bases and J by 2 bases, with 4 bases of the junction left unmatched. Germline V CDR1 and CDR2: SGHRS, YFSETQ. This CDR3 has 15 amino acids.

This clone was detected only once. V usage is TRBV4-3 and J usage is TRBJ2-1; D is uncertain. Trimming removed 5 bases from V and 6 bases from J, with 17 bases in between. In germline, CDR1 is LGHNA, CDR2 YSLEER. This CDR3 is built from 15 residues. The CDR3 nucleotides are TGCGCCAGCAGCGTAAGAGGCGGAGTCTTCAATGAGCAGTTCTTC. Amino acids: CASSVRGGVFNEQFF.

This chain connects TRBV6-5 to TRBJ2-2, with D maybe TRBD2 (6 bases). The CDR3 is 14 amino acids. Germline lookup yields CDR1 MNHEY and CDR2 SVGAGI. Trimming took 2 bases from V and 8 from J, leaving 12 bases between them. The DNA for the CDR3 is TGTGCCAGCAGTTACCGAGGGGAGGCAGGGGAGCTGTTTTTT. It yields the protein CASSYRGEAGELFF.

The chain has TRBV4-3 and TRBJ1-1, with TRBD1 identical over 10 bases. The CDR3 runs 17 residues. The germline V gene has CDR1 LGHNA and CDR2 YSLEER. V gave up 1 base and J gave up 11 bases; unmatched junction bases: 16. DNA for the CDR3: TGCGCCAGCAGCCAAGGGGTGACAGGGGGCATTTCTACGGAGGCTTTCTTT. Residues: CASSQGVTGGISTEAFF.

For this clone: One end of the junction is discordant with germline, which a read error may explain. The rearrangement uses TRBV10-3 and TRBJ2-7; TRBD1 matches 11 bases. Per germline, CDR1 ENHRY and CDR2 SYGVKD. The CDR3 consists of 14 residues. CDR3 nucleotides: TGTGCCACCAGTCCCGGGACAGGGGGCTACGAGCAGTACTTC. Protein sequence: CATSPGTGGYEQYF.

J is TRBJ1-5 and V is TRBV4-3, with D maybe TRBD1 (6 bases). This CDR3 spans 15 amino acids. CDR1 and CDR2 (germline): LGHNA, YSLEER. Trimming removed 0 bases at V and 5 bases at J, with 11 bases between. The CDR3 coding sequence is TGCGCCAGCAGCCAAGATGGGGGGGCCCATCAGCCCCAGCATTTT. Amino acid sequence: CASSQDGGAHQPQHF.

Only a few counts were recorded for this clone. The CDR3 DNA is TGTGCCAGCAGCTCGTGGACAGCCGAGGGGCTCGAGCAGTACTTC. Encoded protein: CASSSWTAEGLEQYF. The rearrangement links TRBV7-8 to TRBJ2-7; D is perhaps TRBD1 (6 bases). Trimming stripped 4 bases from V and 6 bases from J, with 19 bases between. CDR1 is SGHVS and CDR2 is FQNEAQ in the germline V gene. This CDR3 has 15 residues.

As regards this clone: The junction shows a germline mismatch at one end, possibly a read error. The chain joins TRBV7-7 to TRBJ2-5; 9 nucleotides agree with TRBD1. Germline lookup yields CDR1 SSHAT and CDR2 FNYEAQ (reference sequence). The CDR3 has 14 residues. This CDR3 reads CASSTGTGIETQYF. The DNA for the CDR3 is TGTGCTAGCAGCACCGGGACAGGGATAGAGACCCAGTACTTC.

This CDR3 is CSVPGQYTDTQYF. CDR3 nucleotide sequence: TGCAGCGTTCCGGGACAGTACACAGATACGCAGTATTTT. This chain uses TRBV29-1 with TRBJ2-3; 7 bases fit TRBD1. V shed 5 bases and J 2 bases; nucleotides not matched to a gene: 4. There are 13 residues in the CDR3. Germline V gene lookup returns CDR1 SQVTM and CDR2 ANQGSEA.

V usage is TRBV4-2 and J usage is TRBJ1-6; possibly TRBD1 for D (5 bases). Germline loops: CDR1 LGHNA, CDR2 YNFKEQ. Trimming removed 1 base at V and 11 bases at J, with 9 bases between. The length of the CDR3 is 13 residues. The CDR3 DNA sequence: TGTGCCAGCAGCCAAGGTCAGGGTACACCCCTCCACTTT. The encoded protein is CASSQGQGTPLHF.

The genes are TRBV19 and TRBJ2-5, with D possibly being TRBD1 (6 bases). In germline, CDR1 is LNHDA, CDR2 SQIVND (reference sequence). The CDR3 totals 14 residues. V was clipped by 5 bases and J by 5 bases, with 15 bases between them. Written as DNA, the CDR3 is TGTGCCAGTAGTCCTACAGGGTCGAGGGAGACCCAGTACTTC. Residues: CASSPTGSRETQYF.

The chain links TRBV6-5 to TRBJ2-1, with TRBD2 identical over 7 bases. The CDR3 has 15 amino acids. CDR1 is MNHEY and CDR2 is SVGAGI in the germline V gene. Losses at the gene ends were 6 bases for V and 6 bases for J; bases not matched to a gene: 11. This chain's CDR3 is CASRPRDYLGNEQFF. The CDR3 nucleotides read TGTGCCAGCAGACCCAGGGACTACTTAGGCAATGAGCAGTTCTTC.

This clone was found once. The chain couples TRBV4-1 to TRBJ2-7, with 8 nucleotides matching TRBD1. Germline assignment: CDR1 MGHRA and CDR2 YSYEKL. This CDR3 comprises 16 residues. V gave up 3 bases and J gave up 5 bases; unmatched junction bases: 12. CDR3 in amino acids: CASSHAPGQGIDEQYF. CDR3 DNA: TGCGCCAGCAGCCACGCCCCCGGACAGGGAATCGACGAGCAGTACTTC.

The chain combines TRBV2 with TRBJ2-3, with 14 bases that match TRBD2. CDR3 length: 21 residues. Germline trimming cut 3 bases from V and 5 bases from J; bases unmatched to any gene: 19. Germline values: CDR1 SNHLY, CDR2 FYNNEI. CDR3 loop: CASSDGVQGTSGGSGVDTQYF. The CDR3 DNA follows: TGTGCCAGCAGTGATGGCGTCCAAGGGACTAGCGGGGGTAGCGGTGTAGATACGCAGTATTTT. Filled out from reference TRBV2 and TRBJ2-3, the complete variable domain reads EPEVTQTPSHQVTQMGQEVILRCVPISNHLYFYWYRQILGQKVEFLVSFYNNEISEKSEIFDDQFSVERPDGSNFTLKIRSTKLEDSAMYFCASSDGVQGTSGGSGVDTQYFGPGTRLTVL.

V usage is TRBV30 and J usage is TRBJ2-1; D remains ambiguous. The CDR3 loop spans 11 amino acids. Trimming stripped 1 base from V and 10 bases from J, with 8 bases between. CDR1 is GTSNPN, CDR2 SVGIG, per germline (reference sequence). CDR3 DNA: TGTGCCTGGAGTGGTTTAGAAGAGCAGTTCTTC. Translation gives CAWSGLEEQFF.

DNA of the CDR3: TGTGCCAGCAGCTTGATCCAGCCCTACGAGCAGTACTTC. It encodes CASSLIQPYEQYF. The chain uses TRBV5-6 and TRBJ2-5; D ambiguous. TRBJ2-7 explains the end of the DNA better; the J call may be wrong. Germline CDR1 and CDR2: SGHDT and YYEEEE. CDR3 size: 13 residues.

This clone was detected once. The chain links TRBV7-9 to TRBJ1-5, with TRBD1 as a possible D gene (6 bases). CDR1 SEHNR and CDR2 FQNEAQ come from the germline V gene (reference sequence). The CDR3 length is 16 residues. The ends were cut back, 7 bases at V and 4 bases at J, with 20 bases in the middle. CDR3 nucleotide sequence: TGTGCCAGCACCCCAGGGGATCCCTCTCCTAATCAGCCCCAGCATTTT. Encoded protein: CASTPGDPSPNQPQHF.

The chain links TRBV4-1 to TRBJ2-1, with TRBD2 as a possible D gene (5 bases). Germline V gene lookup returns CDR1 MGHRA and CDR2 YSYEKL. V was shortened by 8 bases and J by 7 bases, with 9 bases between the two germline ends. CDR3 length: 11 amino acids. CDR3 nucleotides: TGCGCCAGCGAGGGTCATAATGAGCAGTTCTTC. It translates to CASEGHNEQFF.

This clone was observed a few times. The chain employs TRBV7-8 and TRBJ1-4; perhaps TRBD1 as D (5 bases). This CDR3 spans 13 amino acids. Germline values: CDR1 SGHVS, CDR2 FQNEAQ. The ends were cut back, 4 bases at V and 6 bases at J, with 9 bases in the middle. This CDR3 reads CASSWGRYEKLFF. For the CDR3, the DNA is TGTGCCAGCAGCTGGGGACGGTATGAAAAACTGTTTTTT.

This clone was found a few times. The chain links TRBV2 to TRBJ1-4; D remains unclear. The CDR3 sequence is 14 residues long. Trimming removed 6 bases at V and 6 bases at J, with 14 bases between. Germline loops: CDR1 SNHLY, CDR2 FYNNEI. The CDR3 region has the DNA TGTGCCAGCAGCACCACCAATTTGGATGAAAAACTGTTTTTT. It translates to CASSTTNLDEKLFF. Supplemented by reference TRBV2 and TRBJ1-4, the full variable domain reads EPEVTQTPSHQVTQMGQEVILRCVPISNHLYFYWYRQILGQKVEFLVSFYNNEISEKSEIFDDQFSVERPDGSNFTLKIRSTKLEDSAMYFCASSTTNLDEKLFFGSGTQLSVL.

The chain has TRBV10-3 and TRBJ2-5; possible D gene TRBD2, 6 bases. Germline values: CDR1 ENHRY, CDR2 SYGVKD. V was trimmed by 4 bases and J by 5 bases, leaving 20 bases between them. CDR3 length equals 16 residues. The CDR3 region is CAISGSRDSSGETQYF. CDR3 nucleotide sequence: TGTGCCATCAGTGGCTCGAGGGACTCCTCAGGGGAGACCCAGTACTTC.

The chain joins TRBV4-2 to TRBJ2-6, with D hard to call. The CDR3 extends over 16 amino acids. Germline CDR1 is LGHNA and CDR2 is YNFKEQ. Deletions cut 0 bases from V and 4 bases from J, with 10 bases between. The CDR3 DNA sequence: TGTGCCAGCAGCCAAGATCGTGAAGGAGGGGCCAACGTCCTGACTTTC. This gives the protein CASSQDREGGANVLTF.